Listed below are T cell receptor beta chains from one sample, sequenced in a study of cytomegalovirus exposure and HLA in healthy donors. Assay: immunoSEQ multiplex PCR; the TCRdb copy retains only in-frame clones and omits some. The sample lists about 160,000 clones, about 86% occurring once. The sample taken for sequencing was PBMCs. These receptors came from a woman aged 18-29 years in good health and CMV-seronegative. The conserved cysteine and the conserved F or W are not part of the CDR3 here. Fields, in order: CDR3 protein, V gene, J gene.

cdr3_aa: ASRTVPSSYNSPLH
v_call: TRBV2
j_call: TRBJ1-6

cdr3_aa: ASSSMGLAGPGATGELF
v_call: TRBV7-9
j_call: TRBJ2-2

cdr3_aa: ASSQVSRGNNEQF
v_call: TRBV4-1
j_call: TRBJ2-1

cdr3_aa: AGGEAF
v_call: TRBV7-9
j_call: TRBJ1-1

cdr3_aa: AWSGQGLEYEQY
v_call: TRBV30
j_call: TRBJ2-7

cdr3_aa: ASSPEGASAYNEQF
v_call: TRBV4-1
j_call: TRBJ2-1

cdr3_aa: ASSLNQGSNQPQH
v_call: TRBV7-2
j_call: TRBJ1-5

cdr3_aa: ASSQPEVNLDEQY
v_call: TRBV14
j_call: TRBJ2-7

cdr3_aa: ASTYGGGDLETQY
v_call: TRBV7-8
j_call: TRBJ2-5

cdr3_aa: ASSPNRVSYEQF
v_call: TRBV7-8
j_call: TRBJ2-1

cdr3_aa: ASSDGGENRPQH
v_call: TRBV5-8
j_call: TRBJ1-5

cdr3_aa: ASSLDRSFSSYNSPLH
v_call: TRBV7-8
j_call: TRBJ1-6

cdr3_aa: ASSSGQVYGYT
v_call: TRBV5-6
j_call: TRBJ1-2

cdr3_aa: ASGSPLAGTDTQY
v_call: TRBV12-5
j_call: TRBJ2-3

cdr3_aa: ASSVGEVGYGYT
v_call: TRBV9
j_call: TRBJ1-2

cdr3_aa: ASRGLGNTIY
v_call: TRBV4-1
j_call: TRBJ1-3

cdr3_aa: ASSFVRDSSYT
v_call: TRBV5-6
j_call: TRBJ1-2

cdr3_aa: AIRLGGGPIMNTEAF
v_call: TRBV10-3
j_call: TRBJ1-1

cdr3_aa: ASSQESWQGLSYGYT
v_call: TRBV4-2
j_call: TRBJ1-2

cdr3_aa: AWSSGTGPSPLH
v_call: TRBV30
j_call: TRBJ1-6

cdr3_aa: ASSRDQETQY
v_call: TRBV5-1
j_call: TRBJ2-5

cdr3_aa: ASSLAPGLLNTGELF
v_call: TRBV5-1
j_call: TRBJ2-2

cdr3_aa: ASSVEGGAGGYNEQF
v_call: TRBV9
j_call: TRBJ2-1

cdr3_aa: ASAASAESSYEQY
v_call: TRBV18
j_call: TRBJ2-7

cdr3_aa: ASSPPGSQYEQY
v_call: TRBV18
j_call: TRBJ2-7

cdr3_aa: ASSASRGVSGYT
v_call: TRBV27
j_call: TRBJ1-2

cdr3_aa: ASRSTGSGSGNTIY
v_call: TRBV5-1
j_call: TRBJ1-3

cdr3_aa: ASSQALQVGNYGYT
v_call: TRBV4-2
j_call: TRBJ1-2

cdr3_aa: ASSYSGGADEQF
v_call: TRBV2
j_call: TRBJ2-1

cdr3_aa: ASSPLTSIKTQY
v_call: TRBV7-3
j_call: TRBJ2-5

cdr3_aa: ASLNTGELF
v_call: TRBV9
j_call: TRBJ2-2

cdr3_aa: ASSLTSGEGAYNEQF
v_call: TRBV7-9
j_call: TRBJ2-1

cdr3_aa: ASSLSQGIGTYEQY
v_call: TRBV7-2
j_call: TRBJ2-7

cdr3_aa: ASSLGTQSRTGELF
v_call: TRBV5-1
j_call: TRBJ2-2

cdr3_aa: ASSDRGSSYNEQF
v_call: TRBV6-4
j_call: TRBJ2-1

cdr3_aa: ASSTREADTQY
v_call: TRBV7-2
j_call: TRBJ2-3

cdr3_aa: AILAPTGMNTEAF
v_call: TRBV5-1
j_call: TRBJ1-1

cdr3_aa: ASSFRDQPQH
v_call: TRBV7-9
j_call: TRBJ1-5

cdr3_aa: ASSERAGGNQPQH
v_call: TRBV2
j_call: TRBJ1-5

cdr3_aa: ACAITDTQY
v_call: TRBV30
j_call: TRBJ2-3

cdr3_aa: ASRRIPGQGSGYT
v_call: TRBV5-6
j_call: TRBJ1-2

cdr3_aa: ASSLARTGAQTLGYT
v_call: TRBV7-8
j_call: TRBJ1-2

cdr3_aa: ASNLPSRRGEQF
v_call: TRBV5-6
j_call: TRBJ2-1

cdr3_aa: ASSKRGGRSFEAF
v_call: TRBV19
j_call: TRBJ1-1

cdr3_aa: TLWATDKAF
v_call: TRBV29-1
j_call: TRBJ1-1